The rows below give T cell receptor beta chains drawn from one sample of a study of beta chain features in type 1 diabetes. Using immunoSEQ multiplex PCR, the repertoire was profiled, and TCRdb retains in-frame clones only, with some absent. Seen here are about 150,000 clones, approximately 10% observed once, and the top ten hold around 0.48%. The sample consisted of central memory CD4+ T cells from blood. The receptors stem from a man aged 25-45 years with type 1 diabetes. Both conserved end residues are part of each CDR3. D genes are given only for firm matches. Not every row has a clone size; where given, it reads once, few, many or a size class.

cdr3_nt: TGTGCCAGCAGCTTAGGAGGGGGAAGGAACTATGGCTACACCTTC; cdr3_aa: CASSLGGGRNYGYTF; v_call: TRBV7-9; cdr3_length: 15; j_call: TRBJ1-2; d_call: -; clone_size: -
cdr3_nt: TGTGCCAGCAGCGCTCGGGGGGTTCAGCCCCAGCATTTT; cdr3_aa: CASSARGVQPQHF; v_call: TRBV25-1; cdr3_length: 13; j_call: TRBJ1-5; d_call: -; clone_size: -
cdr3_nt: TGTGCCAGCAGTTTAGGGGTGGGGCAAGGGGGAGTTCGGGCTTTCTTT; cdr3_aa: CASSLGVGQGGVRAFF; v_call: TRBV27; cdr3_length: 16; j_call: TRBJ1-1; d_call: -; clone_size: -
cdr3_nt: TGTGCCAGCTCACCGATTACGGCCTACGGAGACGGGGAGCTGTTTTTT; cdr3_aa: CASSPITAYGDGELFF; v_call: TRBV18; cdr3_length: 16; j_call: TRBJ2-2; d_call: -; clone_size: few
cdr3_nt: TGTGCCAGCAGCCCCAAGACTGGTTACAATGAGCAGTTCTTC; cdr3_aa: CASSPKTGYNEQFF; v_call: TRBV7-3; cdr3_length: 14; j_call: TRBJ2-1; d_call: -; clone_size: few
cdr3_nt: TGCGCCAGCAGCCCTGGAGCCTCAATTGGGTCCACAGATACGCAGTATTTT; cdr3_aa: CASSPGASIGSTDTQYF; v_call: TRBV4-3; cdr3_length: 17; j_call: TRBJ2-3; d_call: -; clone_size: few
cdr3_nt: TGTGCCAGCAGCTTGGTTGGGGGGATCACCGGGGAGCTGTTTTTT; cdr3_aa: CASSLVGGITGELFF; v_call: TRBV5-6; cdr3_length: 15; j_call: TRBJ2-2; d_call: -; clone_size: -
cdr3_nt: TGTGCTAGCAGCCCCCGGACAGGGGGAGAGACCCAGTACTTC; cdr3_aa: CASSPRTGGETQYF; v_call: TRBV7-7; cdr3_length: 14; j_call: TRBJ2-5; d_call: TRBD1; clone_size: -
cdr3_nt: TGTGCCAGCAGTGAGGGGGGAGCGTCTAACAACGAGCAGTACTTC; cdr3_aa: CASSEGGASNNEQYF; v_call: TRBV2; cdr3_length: 15; j_call: TRBJ2-7; d_call: -; clone_size: -
cdr3_nt: TGTGCCAGCAGTCCGGGACTAGCGGGAGGAGGAGAGACCCAGTACTTC; cdr3_aa: CASSPGLAGGGETQYF; v_call: TRBV9; cdr3_length: 16; j_call: TRBJ2-5; d_call: TRBD2; clone_size: few
cdr3_nt: TGTGCCAGCAGCGTAGACGGGAGTGTTGATGGTGAGCAGTTCTTC; cdr3_aa: CASSVDGSVDGEQFF; v_call: TRBV9; cdr3_length: 15; j_call: TRBJ2-1; d_call: -; clone_size: -
cdr3_nt: TGCGCCAGCAGCCAAGTCAGGGGACGTCAGCCCCAGCATTTT; cdr3_aa: CASSQVRGRQPQHF; v_call: TRBV4-3; cdr3_length: 14; j_call: TRBJ1-5; d_call: -; clone_size: -
cdr3_nt: TGTGCCAGCAGTGAGTTGGGACAGTCCTACGAGCAGTACTTC; cdr3_aa: CASSELGQSYEQYF; v_call: TRBV6-1; cdr3_length: 14; j_call: TRBJ2-7; d_call: TRBD1; clone_size: once
cdr3_nt: TGTGCCAGCAGTTACGCCCAGGGACTCTCCTACGAGCAGTACTTC; cdr3_aa: CASSYAQGLSYEQYF; v_call: TRBV6-5; cdr3_length: 15; j_call: TRBJ2-7; d_call: -; clone_size: -
cdr3_nt: TGTGCCTGGACCCCCGGACAGTTCGGGGAGACCCAGTACTTC; cdr3_aa: CAWTPGQFGETQYF; v_call: TRBV30; cdr3_length: 14; j_call: TRBJ2-5; d_call: -; clone_size: -
cdr3_nt: TGTGCCAGCTCACCACCGGGTAGCGGAGGGAACACCGGGGAGCTGTTTTTT; cdr3_aa: CASSPPGSGGNTGELFF; v_call: TRBV18; cdr3_length: 17; j_call: TRBJ2-2; d_call: -; clone_size: few
cdr3_nt: TGCAGCGTTGAGATCGACAGCATGAACACTGAAGCTTTCTTT; cdr3_aa: CSVEIDSMNTEAFF; v_call: TRBV29-1; cdr3_length: 14; j_call: TRBJ1-1; d_call: -; clone_size: -
cdr3_nt: TGTGCCAGTAGCCTAGGGGGCGAGGACATTCAGTACTTC; cdr3_aa: CASSLGGEDIQYF; v_call: TRBV19; cdr3_length: 13; j_call: TRBJ2-4; d_call: TRBD1; clone_size: -
cdr3_nt: TGTGCCAGCAGCCCGGACAGGACTAACTATGGCTACACCTTC; cdr3_aa: CASSPDRTNYGYTF; v_call: TRBV7-6; cdr3_length: 14; j_call: TRBJ1-2; d_call: TRBD1; clone_size: -
cdr3_nt: TGTGCCAGCAGAGTAGCAGGGGCTAGGGAGACCCAGTACTTC; cdr3_aa: CASRVAGARETQYF; v_call: TRBV6-5; cdr3_length: 14; j_call: TRBJ2-5; d_call: -; clone_size: -
cdr3_nt: TGTGCCTCAAGACAGCGAGGCCAAGAGACCCAGTACTTC; cdr3_aa: CASRQRGQETQYF; v_call: TRBV30; cdr3_length: 13; j_call: TRBJ2-5; d_call: -; clone_size: -
cdr3_nt: TGTGCCAGCAGCCAAGCGTCTAGAGTTGAGACCCAGTACTTC; cdr3_aa: CASSQASRVETQYF; v_call: TRBV5-4; cdr3_length: 14; j_call: TRBJ2-5; d_call: -; clone_size: once
cdr3_nt: TGTGCCAGCAGCTTAGGGGCTAGCGGGAAAGAGACCCAGTACTTC; cdr3_aa: CASSLGASGKETQYF; v_call: TRBV7-9; cdr3_length: 15; j_call: TRBJ2-5; d_call: TRBD2; clone_size: -
cdr3_nt: TGTGCCATCAGTGAGGGGGGACAGGGTGACAATCAGCCCCAGCATTTT; cdr3_aa: CAISEGGQGDNQPQHF; v_call: TRBV6-1; cdr3_length: 16; j_call: TRBJ1-5; d_call: TRBD1; clone_size: few
cdr3_nt: TGCGCCAGCAGCCGTACAGAACGCACAGATACGCAGTATTTT; cdr3_aa: CASSRTERTDTQYF; v_call: TRBV4-1; cdr3_length: 14; j_call: TRBJ2-3; d_call: -; clone_size: -
cdr3_nt: TGTGCCTGGAGTAGGTGGGAGGGCCCTCGCACCGGGGAGCTGTTTTTT; cdr3_aa: CAWSRWEGPRTGELFF; v_call: TRBV30; cdr3_length: 16; j_call: TRBJ2-2; d_call: TRBD2; clone_size: -
cdr3_nt: TGTGCCAGCAGCGTGAGCCGACTAGCGGAGCGCATGGGAACCGGGGAGCTGTTTTTT; cdr3_aa: CASSVSRLAERMGTGELFF; v_call: TRBV7-9; cdr3_length: 19; j_call: TRBJ2-2; d_call: TRBD2; clone_size: few
cdr3_nt: TGTGCCAGCAGCCCGTGGAGGGGTGGGGTGAACACTGAAGCTTTCTTT; cdr3_aa: CASSPWRGGVNTEAFF; v_call: TRBV7-9; cdr3_length: 16; j_call: TRBJ1-1; d_call: -; clone_size: -
cdr3_nt: TGCGCCAGCAGCTTCACGCTAAATGAGCAGTTCTTC; cdr3_aa: CASSFTLNEQFF; v_call: TRBV5-1; cdr3_length: 12; j_call: TRBJ2-1; d_call: -; clone_size: few
cdr3_nt: TGCGCCAGCAAGCCGGGGACAGGGGGCGGGGAGACCCAGTACTTC; cdr3_aa: CASKPGTGGGETQYF; v_call: TRBV23-1; cdr3_length: 15; j_call: TRBJ2-5; d_call: TRBD1; clone_size: few
cdr3_nt: TGTGCCTGGAGTGTAGCACAGATTAATCAGCCCCAGCATTTT; cdr3_aa: CAWSVAQINQPQHF; v_call: TRBV30; cdr3_length: 14; j_call: TRBJ1-5; d_call: -; clone_size: once
cdr3_nt: TGTGCCAGCAGTTTAAATAGTCACTATGGCTACACCTTC; cdr3_aa: CASSLNSHYGYTF; v_call: TRBV27; cdr3_length: 13; j_call: TRBJ1-2; d_call: -; clone_size: few
cdr3_nt: TGTGCCATCACGGCTTCAGGGACTAGCACAGATACGCAGTATTTT; cdr3_aa: CAITASGTSTDTQYF; v_call: TRBV10-3; cdr3_length: 15; j_call: TRBJ2-3; d_call: -; clone_size: -
cdr3_nt: TGTGCCAGCAGCTTAGGCAGGAGGGGTGCCCAGCCCCAGCATTTT; cdr3_aa: CASSLGRRGAQPQHF; v_call: TRBV13; cdr3_length: 15; j_call: TRBJ1-5; d_call: -; clone_size: few
cdr3_nt: TGCAGCGTTGAAGAGGAGAAGGAGGGGGATACGCAGTATTTT; cdr3_aa: CSVEEEKEGDTQYF; v_call: TRBV29-1; cdr3_length: 14; j_call: TRBJ2-3; d_call: -; clone_size: -
cdr3_nt: TGTGCCAGCAGTTTACCGGACAGTGCCTTTCCTCCGTTCTTC; cdr3_aa: CASSLPDSAFPPFF; v_call: TRBV28; cdr3_length: 14; j_call: TRBJ2-1; d_call: -; clone_size: few
cdr3_nt: TGTGCCAGCCTCAGGGAGGCTGCCCTCTATGGCTACACCTTC; cdr3_aa: CASLREAALYGYTF; v_call: TRBV7-2; cdr3_length: 14; j_call: TRBJ1-2; d_call: -; clone_size: few
cdr3_nt: TGTGCCAGCAGCAGGGGGCGGGTATGGAGCAATCAGCCCCAGCATTTT; cdr3_aa: CASSRGRVWSNQPQHF; v_call: TRBV28; cdr3_length: 16; j_call: TRBJ1-5; d_call: TRBD1; clone_size: -
cdr3_nt: TGCGCCAGCAGCTTGGGGACAGGAGGTGGCGAGCAGTACTTC; cdr3_aa: CASSLGTGGGEQYF; v_call: TRBV5-1; cdr3_length: 14; j_call: TRBJ2-7; d_call: TRBD1; clone_size: few
cdr3_nt: TGTGCCAGCAGCCAAGGATCTAACAGGCGATCCCTCCGTAATGAAAAACTGTTTTTT; cdr3_aa: CASSQGSNRRSLRNEKLFF; v_call: TRBV14; cdr3_length: 19; j_call: TRBJ1-4; d_call: -; clone_size: -
cdr3_nt: TGTGCCTGGAGTCCCCCCGGGACAGGGGTGAACCGTTGGGGGTTGAACACTGAAGCTTTCTTT; cdr3_aa: CAWSPPGTGVNRWGLNTEAFF; v_call: TRBV30; cdr3_length: 21; j_call: TRBJ1-1; d_call: TRBD1; clone_size: few
cdr3_nt: TGCGCCAGCAGCCAAGATCGTGGGACAGGCTCCATCTCTGGGGCCAACGTCCTGACTTTC; cdr3_aa: CASSQDRGTGSISGANVLTF; v_call: TRBV4-3; cdr3_length: 20; j_call: TRBJ2-6; d_call: TRBD1; clone_size: few
cdr3_nt: TGTGCCAGCTCAACAGGGGGCGGCACCGGGGAGCTGTTTTTT; cdr3_aa: CASSTGGGTGELFF; v_call: TRBV18; cdr3_length: 14; j_call: TRBJ2-2; d_call: TRBD1; clone_size: -
cdr3_nt: TGCAGCGCGAGAACAGGTGGTGGTGGCTACACCTTC; cdr3_aa: CSARTGGGGYTF; v_call: TRBV29-1; cdr3_length: 12; j_call: TRBJ1-2; d_call: -; clone_size: few
cdr3_nt: TGTGCCAGCAGCGGTAGGGACAGGGGGCAAGGCGGGGAGCTGTTTTTT; cdr3_aa: CASSGRDRGQGGELFF; v_call: TRBV5-4; cdr3_length: 16; j_call: TRBJ2-2; d_call: TRBD1; clone_size: -
cdr3_nt: TGCAGCGTTATAGGGCCGGGAGGAGATACGCAGTATTTT; cdr3_aa: CSVIGPGGDTQYF; v_call: TRBV29-1; cdr3_length: 13; j_call: TRBJ2-3; d_call: TRBD2; clone_size: -
cdr3_nt: TGTGCCAGCAGTGGGGGGACAGAGACCTATGGCTACACCTTC; cdr3_aa: CASSGGTETYGYTF; v_call: TRBV6-1; cdr3_length: 14; j_call: TRBJ1-2; d_call: TRBD1; clone_size: -
cdr3_nt: TGTGCCAGCAGCCAGAGGGCGGGGTATAGCAATCAGCCCCAGCATTTT; cdr3_aa: CASSQRAGYSNQPQHF; v_call: TRBV7-2; cdr3_length: 16; j_call: TRBJ1-5; d_call: -; clone_size: few
cdr3_nt: TGTGCCAGCAGTCTCCCTAGCGGGGCCCACTACGAGCAGTACTTC; cdr3_aa: CASSLPSGAHYEQYF; v_call: TRBV28; cdr3_length: 15; j_call: TRBJ2-7; d_call: TRBD2; clone_size: few
cdr3_nt: TGTGCCAGTGGACTAGCGGACTACGAGCAGTACTTC; cdr3_aa: CASGLADYEQYF; v_call: TRBV28; cdr3_length: 12; j_call: TRBJ2-7; d_call: TRBD2; clone_size: -
cdr3_nt: TGTGCCAGTAGTCTCGGGACACCTTACACTGAAGCTTTCTTT; cdr3_aa: CASSLGTPYTEAFF; v_call: TRBV19; cdr3_length: 14; j_call: TRBJ1-1; d_call: -; clone_size: -
cdr3_nt: TGTGCCAGCTCAACAAACCCCGGGTCCTACGAGCAGTACTTC; cdr3_aa: CASSTNPGSYEQYF; v_call: TRBV18; cdr3_length: 14; j_call: TRBJ2-7; d_call: -; clone_size: -